This is a list of T cell receptor beta chains from one sample in a study of early T cells in non-severe SARS-CoV-2 infection. TCRdb re-called the 5' RACE reads through MiXCR, storing one row per CDR3 protein. Here the sample spans 45,000 to 55,000 distinct CDR3 sequences, around a tenth being singletons. The sequenced material came from whole blood. The source is an adult who was a healthcare worker with PCR-confirmed SARS-CoV-2 infection or an uninfected control (not recorded which). Each CDR3 is given with its conserved first and last residue. The D gene is left open where the match is weak. Clone size, where shown, is once, few, many, or a class for clones that have expanded.

abundance: few
v_gene: TRBV28
len: 14
j_gene: TRBJ1-6
d_gene: NA
CDR3nt: TGTGCCAGCAGTTACAGGGTGTCGAATTCACCCCTCCACTTT
CDR3aa: CASSYRVSNSPLHF

abundance: few
v_gene: TRBV19
len: 15
j_gene: TRBJ2-5
d_gene: TRBD1
CDR3nt: TGTGCCAGTAGTACCGGACAGGGGATCCAAGAGACCCAGTACTTC
CDR3aa: CASSTGQGIQETQYF

abundance: medium-sized
v_gene: TRBV11-2
len: 16
j_gene: TRBJ2-1
d_gene: TRBD1
CDR3nt: TGTGCCAGCAGCTCCGCAGGGGGCAGCTCCTACAATGAGCAGTTCTTC
CDR3aa: CASSSAGGSSYNEQFF

abundance: many
v_gene: TRBV7-9
len: 14
j_gene: TRBJ2-7
d_gene: NA
CDR3nt: TGTGCCAGCAGCCCCGCAACAGACTCCTACGAGCAGTACTTC
CDR3aa: CASSPATDSYEQYF

abundance: many
v_gene: TRBV4-1
len: 19
j_gene: TRBJ2-5
d_gene: TRBD2
CDR3nt: TGCGCCAGCAGCCAGCCCGGGACTAGCGGGGGGGCGGGCCAAGAGACCCAGTACTTC
CDR3aa: CASSQPGTSGGAGQETQYF

abundance: NA
v_gene: TRBV29-1
len: 12
j_gene: TRBJ1-1
d_gene: NA
CDR3nt: TGCAGCGTTGGGGTCCTGAACACTGAAGCTTTCTTT
CDR3aa: CSVGVLNTEAFF

abundance: NA
v_gene: TRBV4-1
len: 16
j_gene: TRBJ1-4
d_gene: NA
CDR3nt: TGCGCCAGCAGCCAAGAAATTACAGGGAGGGAAGAAAAACTGTTTTTT
CDR3aa: CASSQEITGREEKLFF

abundance: NA
v_gene: TRBV12-3/TRBV12-4
len: 14
j_gene: TRBJ1-5
d_gene: NA
CDR3nt: TGTGCCAGCAGTTTAGGGCGGATCAATCAGCCCCAGCATTTT
CDR3aa: CASSLGRINQPQHF

abundance: many
v_gene: TRBV5-1
len: 14
j_gene: TRBJ2-5
d_gene: NA
CDR3nt: TGCGCCAGCAGCTTTACCCAGGGACAAGAGACCCAGTACTTC
CDR3aa: CASSFTQGQETQYF

abundance: few
v_gene: TRBV5-1
len: 14
j_gene: TRBJ2-7
d_gene: TRBD2
CDR3nt: TGCGCCAGCAGCGTATCTAGCGGGTCCTACGAGCAGTACTTC
CDR3aa: CASSVSSGSYEQYF

abundance: NA
v_gene: TRBV12-3/TRBV12-4
len: 12
j_gene: TRBJ2-1
d_gene: NA
CDR3nt: TGTGCCAGCAGGGGTAGGCAGGATGAGCAGTTCTTC
CDR3aa: CASRGRQDEQFF

abundance: few
v_gene: TRBV6-1
len: 11
j_gene: TRBJ2-3
d_gene: NA
CDR3nt: TGTGCCAGCAGTGAATGGGATACGCAGTATTTT
CDR3aa: CASSEWDTQYF

abundance: few
v_gene: TRBV3-1
len: 16
j_gene: TRBJ2-3
d_gene: NA
CDR3nt: TGTGCCAGCAGCGATAGGAGCAGGGGCGCCGCAGATACGCAGTATTTT
CDR3aa: CASSDRSRGAADTQYF

abundance: few
v_gene: TRBV12-3/TRBV12-4
len: 13
j_gene: TRBJ1-5
d_gene: TRBD1
CDR3nt: TGTGCCAGCAGCGGGACAGGGTATCAGCCCCAGCATTTT
CDR3aa: CASSGTGYQPQHF

abundance: many
v_gene: TRBV6-2/TRBV6-3
len: 14
j_gene: TRBJ2-4
d_gene: NA
CDR3nt: TGTGCCAGCAGTTATCGGGTTGGTGGAAACATTCAGTACTTC
CDR3aa: CASSYRVGGNIQYF

abundance: NA
v_gene: TRBV7-2
len: 13
j_gene: TRBJ2-1
d_gene: TRBD2
CDR3nt: TGTGCCAGCAGCTTAGGACTAGCGGGGAAGCAGTTCTTC
CDR3aa: CASSLGLAGKQFF

abundance: many
v_gene: TRBV11-2
len: 14
j_gene: TRBJ1-6
d_gene: NA
CDR3nt: TGTGCCAGCAGCCCACAGACCCCGGGATCACCCCTCCACTTT
CDR3aa: CASSPQTPGSPLHF

abundance: NA
v_gene: TRBV5-1
len: 15
j_gene: TRBJ1-1
d_gene: TRBD1
CDR3nt: TGCGCCAGCAGCCTGGACAGGGGGGCAAACACTGAAGCTTTCTTT
CDR3aa: CASSLDRGANTEAFF

abundance: medium-sized
v_gene: TRBV28
len: 14
j_gene: TRBJ2-2
d_gene: NA
CDR3nt: TGTGCCAGCAGTTTCGGTACGAACACCGGGGAGCTGTTTTTT
CDR3aa: CASSFGTNTGELFF

abundance: NA
v_gene: TRBV20-1
len: 14
j_gene: TRBJ2-7
d_gene: TRBD1
CDR3nt: TGCAGTGCCCCGGACCGGGACAGGGGAGGCGAGCAGTACTTC
CDR3aa: CSAPDRDRGGEQYF

abundance: many
v_gene: TRBV14
len: 13
j_gene: TRBJ2-7
d_gene: NA
CDR3nt: TGTGCCAGCAGCCCGCCGGGCCTAGGGGAGCAGTACTTC
CDR3aa: CASSPPGLGEQYF

abundance: many
v_gene: TRBV7-8
len: 14
j_gene: TRBJ2-7
d_gene: TRBD1
CDR3nt: TGTGCCAGCAGCGTACAGGGGGCCCTCGTCGAGCAGTACTTC
CDR3aa: CASSVQGALVEQYF